This T cell receptor (beta chain) was recorded in a study of blood T cells in healthy people across ages. Findings and limits, study-wide: Per million T cells, the diversity of TCR beta decreased roughly linearly as age advanced.

V lost 6 bases and J 3 bases, leaving 15 bases between the germline ends. The CDR3 contains 13 residues. Per germline, CDR1 DFQATT and CDR2 SNEGSKA (reference sequence). For the second PCR, which ran for 7 to 11 cycles, a sample-barcoded 5' primer and a J-beta primer mix were used. A template-switch adaptor that had 12 random nucleotides put a tag on each cDNA molecule. TCRdb recomputed calls from the 5' RACE reads with MiXCR, one row per CDR3 protein. The table has roughly 1.4 million distinct CDR3 sequences, approximately 60% seen once; the top ten hold roughly 6.3%. This clonotype was counted a few times. As yet, its antigen is unknown.

The V call is TRBV20-1, the J call TRBJ2-7; D may be TRBD1 (6 bases). Sequenced sample: blood. The TCR comes from a man aged 18 to 30 in good health. The CDR3 protein is CSATPGHLYEQYF. CDR3 DNA sequence: TGCAGTGCCACCCCGGGACACCTCTACGAGCAGTACTTC.